This TCR beta chain was recorded in a study of cytomegalovirus exposure and HLA in healthy donors. Study details: Within the Caucasian-associated ancestry cluster were 81% of the roughly 380 genotyped donors. Study-level results: Cytomegalovirus association was assigned to 150 to 200 TCR beta chains. DRB1 had the most TCR associations and HLA-C the fewest, a later analysis found, with rates varying by HLA locus.

The CDR3 spans 15 residues. Germline CDR1 SEHNR, CDR2 FQNEAQ (reference sequence). Trimming took 4 bases from V and 5 from J; bases not matched to a gene: 7. PCR primers comprised 60 Vbeta and 13 Jbeta primers. Clones were sequenced by immunoSEQ multiplex PCR, and TCRdb holds only the in-frame ones, with some missing. The sample records 150,000 or so clones, more than 75% being singletons. This clone was picked up a small number of times. Antigen: not known. The receptor's source is a man younger than 30 in good health and CMV-seropositive. Material for sequencing was PBMCs. The V and J genes are TRBV7-9 and TRBJ1-1, with 10 bases fitting TRBD1. The CDR3 bases are TGTGCCAGCAGCTCGGGAGGGACAGGGGAAACTGAAGCTTTCTTT. Its protein is CASSSGGTGETEAFF. The full variable domain, with the rest looked up from reference TRBV7-9 and TRBJ1-1, is DTGVSQNPRHKITKRGQNVTFRCDPISEHNRLYWYRQTLGQGPEFLTYFQNEAQLEKSRLLSDRFSAERPKGSFSTLEIQRTEQGDSAMYLCASSSGGTGETEAFFGQGTRLTVV.